This TCR beta chain comes out of a study of PD-L1 blockade in urothelial cancer. For the study at large: Analysis of the blood was performed 3 weeks (second dose) and 6 weeks after treatment start.

Produced via immunoSEQ multiplex PCR; TCRdb's table is partial and in-frame only. The sample lists about 81,000 clones; 85% were seen once. CDR1 is SGHAT and CDR2 is FQNNGV in the germline V gene. The CDR3 runs 15 residues. Trimming removed 5 bases from V and 3 bases from J; junction bases left unmatched: 6. Stated time point: pretreatment peripheral blood. Sequences were derived from PBMCs, sampled around atezolizumab (anti-PD-L1) treatment. J is TRBJ2-7 and V is TRBV11-2; 11 bases agree with TRBD1. The origin of this receptor is a man aged 40-49 years with urothelial cancer. The CDR3 nucleotides read TGTGCCAGCAGCCTTAGGGGACAGGGGGTCTACGAGCAGTACTTC. Translating gives CASSLRGQGVYEQYF.